A single sample is the source of the 23 T cell receptor beta chains below, sequenced in a study of somatic mutations in cytotoxic T cells in rheumatoid arthritis. The protocol was immunoSEQ multiplex PCR, while the TCRdb copy is restricted to in-frame clones and leaves out a portion. Of around 15,000 clones listed, roughly 75% are singletons. The material sequenced was CD8+ T cells sorted from blood. The receptor set was obtained from an adult with rheumatoid arthritis.

This chain links TRBV29-1 with TRBJ2-1; a possible D gene is TRBD2 (6 bases). This CDR3 has 15 amino acids. CDR1 is SQVTM and CDR2 is ANQGSEA in the germline V gene. The V and J ends lost 0 bases and 7 bases respectively, with 16 bases between them. This CDR3 is CSVEDRPRGVNEQFF. The CDR3 DNA follows: TGCAGCGTTGAAGATCGACCGCGGGGTGTGAATGAGCAGTTCTTC.

The V gene is TRBV4-1, the J gene TRBJ2-7, with 10 bases lining up with TRBD1. Germline-derived CDR1 and CDR2 are MGHRA and YSYEKL. There are 15 residues in the CDR3. Unmatched junction bases numbered 7, after V lost 1 base and J lost 7 bases. CDR3 sequence (DNA): TGCGCCAGCAGCCAAGGACAGGGGGCTTATGGTGAGCAGTACTTC. Encoded protein: CASSQGQGAYGEQYF.

The genes are TRBV4-2 and TRBJ2-7; tentatively, D is TRBD2 (6 bases). The length of the CDR3 is 16 residues. V lost 1 base and J 0 bases, leaving 13 bases between the germline ends. The germline V gene has CDR1 LGHNA and CDR2 YNFKEQ. The CDR3 DNA reads TGTGCCAGCAGCCAAGCCAGAGAGGACTACTCCTACGAGCAGTACTTC. As protein: CASSQAREDYSYEQYF.

The gene calls are TRBV7-6 and TRBJ1-1; TRBD1 matches 7 bases. The germline gives CDR1 SGHVS, CDR2 FNYEAQ. V lost 1 base, J lost 7 bases, and 9 bases stayed unmatched. There are 15 residues in the CDR3. The CDR3 reads CASSLGGGGADEAFF. The CDR3 region has the DNA TGTGCCAGCAGCTTAGGGGGAGGGGGCGCGGATGAAGCTTTCTTT.

V gene TRBV5-6 combines with J gene TRBJ1-5; no reliable D call. This CDR3 spans 15 amino acids. From germline, CDR1 is SGHDT and CDR2 YYEEEE. Trimming removed 2 bases at V and 0 bases at J, with 9 bases between. The CDR3 loop reads CASSFGVYSNQPQHF. CDR3 DNA: TGTGCCAGCAGCTTTGGAGTTTATAGCAATCAGCCCCAGCATTTT. Variable domain in full (rest from reference TRBV5-6 and TRBJ1-5): DAGVTQSPTHLIKTRGQQVTLRCSPKSGHDTVSWYQQALGQGPQFIFQYYEEEERQRGNFPDRFSGHQFPNYSSELNVNALLLGDSALYLCASSFGVYSNQPQHFGDGTRLSIL.

The chain couples TRBV19 to TRBJ2-1; perhaps TRBD2 as D (7 bases). V lost 11 bases and J lost 7, with 18 bases in between. This CDR3 has 13 amino acids. From germline, CDR1 is LNHDA and CDR2 SQIVND (reference sequence). CDR3 loop: CASRPGGLNEQFF. The DNA of the CDR3 is TGTGCCTCTAGGCCGGGGGGCTTGAATGAGCAGTTCTTC. Full variable domain (remainder filled in from reference TRBV19 and TRBJ2-1): DGGITQSPKYLFRKEGQNVTLSCEQNLNHDAMYWYRQDPGQGLRLIYYSQIVNDFQKGDIAEGYSVSREKKESFPLTVTSAQKNPTAFYLCASRPGGLNEQFFGPGTRLTVL.

This clone was picked up one time. This chain joins TRBV4-1 and TRBJ2-1, with unresolved D. From germline, CDR1 is MGHRA and CDR2 YSYEKL. Trimming stripped 2 bases from V and 6 bases from J, with 2 bases between. The CDR3 spans 11 residues. As DNA, the CDR3 is TGCGCCAGCAGCCAAACCAATGAGCAGTTCTTC. Amino acids: CASSQTNEQFF.

This chain connects TRBV5-1 to TRBJ2-3, with 8 bases fitting TRBD1. The CDR3 spans 14 residues. Looked up from germline, CDR1 is SGHRS and CDR2 is YFSETQ. After removal of 4 bases from V and 4 bases from J, the junction contained 5 bases not matched to a gene. The DNA for the CDR3 is TGCGCCAGCAGCATCGGACAGGGACCAGATACGCAGTATTTT. Translation: CASSIGQGPDTQYF.

This clone has only one observation. This chain joins TRBV6-5 and TRBJ2-5; 7 bases fit TRBD2. The V segment lost 8 bases and the J segment 6 bases; nucleotides outside the gene matches: 12. This CDR3 has 14 residues. Per the germline V gene, CDR1 is MNHEY and CDR2 is SVGAGI. The CDR3 nucleotides are TGTGCCAGCGCGGGGGAGTTCTCGGGACAGACCCAGTACTTC. It codes for CASAGEFSGQTQYF.

This clone turned up a few times. The genes are TRBV2 and TRBJ1-1; no reliable D call. CDR1 SNHLY and CDR2 FYNNEI come from the germline V gene. V lost 10 bases to trimming and J lost 7 bases, with 13 bases between them. The CDR3 spans 11 residues. CDR3: CATAPGIEAFF. CDR3 DNA sequence: TGTGCCACCGCGCCTGGGATTGAAGCTTTCTTT.

The chain has TRBV4-1 and TRBJ2-3, with a tentative D call TRBD2 (6 bases). Trimming removed 1 base at V and 2 bases at J, with 13 bases between. The CDR3 covers 16 residues. Germline V CDR1 and CDR2: MGHRA, YSYEKL. In DNA, the CDR3 is TGCGCCAGCAGCCAAGTGGTAGCGGAGATCACAGATACGCAGTATTTT. It is translated as CASSQVVAEITDTQYF.

This clone came up a few times. The V and J genes are TRBV27 and TRBJ1-2; D possibly corresponds to TRBD1 (5 bases). The CDR3 runs 13 residues. Trimming pared 5 bases from V and 1 base from J, leaving 8 bases between. CDR1 and CDR2 from the germline V gene are MNHEY and SMNVEV (reference sequence). CDR3 bases: TGTGCCAGCAGTCCGGGACTTAACTATGGCTACACCTTC. This encodes CASSPGLNYGYTF.

The count of this clone is one. The chain is built from TRBV4-1 and TRBJ2-7, with D possibly called TRBD1 or TRBD2 (5 bases each). The CDR3 spans 15 residues. Germline V gene sequence: CDR1 MGHRA, CDR2 YSYEKL. With 1 base removed from V and 4 bases from J, the gap between germline ends came to 14 bases. The CDR3 spells CASSQGSGPAYEQYF. The CDR3 DNA follows: TGCGCCAGCAGCCAAGGGTCGGGACCTGCGTACGAGCAGTACTTC.

The chain employs TRBV27 and TRBJ1-4; D unresolved. Trimming removed 2 bases from V and 8 bases from J, with 12 bases in between. This CDR3 region has 14 residues. The V gene's germline CDR1 is MNHEY and CDR2 SMNVEV (reference sequence). CDR3 sequence: CASSLRSEGEKLFF. In DNA form, the CDR3 reads TGTGCCAGCAGTTTAAGGTCGGAGGGCGAAAAACTGTTTTTT.

The gene calls are TRBV30 and TRBJ2-3; D is unresolved. From germline, CDR1 is GTSNPN and CDR2 SVGIG (reference sequence). The length of the CDR3 is 10 residues. V gave up 1 base and J gave up 11 bases, with 7 bases separating them. CDR3 in amino acids: CAWSAQEQYF. The CDR3 nucleotides read TGTGCCTGGAGTGCACAAGAGCAGTATTTT.

In nucleotides, the CDR3 is TGTGCCAGCAGCTTACTGGGGGCTGGGTACGAGCAGTACTTC. Protein product: CASSLLGAGYEQYF. The J gene is TRBJ2-7, the V gene TRBV7-8, with a tentative D call TRBD1 (6 bases). V was shortened by 2 bases and J by 4 bases, with 12 bases between the two germline ends. This CDR3 is built from 14 residues. Germline values: CDR1 SGHVS, CDR2 FQNEAQ. The variable domain in full, completed from reference TRBV7-8 and TRBJ2-7, reads GAGVSQSPRYKVAKRGQDVALRCDPISGHVSLFWYQQALGQGPEFLTYFQNEAQLDKSGLPSDRFFAERPEGSVSTLKIQRTQQEDSAVYLCASSLLGAGYEQYFGPGTRLTVT.

V is TRBV4-1 and J is TRBJ2-3; D is perhaps TRBD2 (5 bases). Germline V CDR1 and CDR2: MGHRA, YSYEKL. The CDR3 is 14 residues long. V was pared by 5 bases and J by 2 bases, with 11 bases between. The CDR3 DNA is TGCGCCAGCAGCTCGGGGTCTAACACAGATACGCAGTATTTT. This sequence encodes CASSSGSNTDTQYF.

The rearrangement uses TRBV14 and TRBJ1-2; TRBD1 matches 7 bases. This CDR3 has 15 residues. Per germline, CDR1 SGHDN and CDR2 FVKESK. The ends lost 2 bases at V and 3 bases at J; junction bases unmatched: 6. CDR3 residues: CASSQPTGADYGYTF. DNA of the CDR3: TGTGCCAGCAGCCAACCAACAGGGGCCGACTATGGCTACACCTTC.

The chain recombines TRBV6-5 with TRBJ2-2, with unresolved D. CDR1 is MNHEY and CDR2 is SVGAGI in the germline V gene. V shed 0 bases and J shed 0 bases, with 8 bases lying between them. CDR3 size: 16 residues. CDR3 sequence: CASSYSLATNTGELFF. Here the CDR3 DNA reads TGTGCCAGCAGTTACTCCCTTGCTACGAACACCGGGGAGCTGTTTTTT.

V gene TRBV4-1 combines with J gene TRBJ2-1; the D gene is possibly TRBD2 (6 bases). The germline V gene encodes CDR1 MGHRA and CDR2 YSYEKL. Trimming left V 2 bases short and J 8 bases short, with 16 bases between. CDR3 size: 15 residues. This chain's CDR3 is CASSQLATPDHEQFF. CDR3 bases: TGCGCCAGCAGCCAACTAGCGACCCCCGACCATGAGCAGTTCTTC.

This clone was counted only a few times. The genes are TRBV4-1 and TRBJ1-2; D call uncertain. The CDR3 consists of 17 residues. The germline gives CDR1 MGHRA, CDR2 YSYEKL. V was shortened by 2 bases and J by 8 bases, with 24 bases between the two germline ends. The CDR3 here is CASSQSTQEDDIRGYTF. The CDR3 DNA is TGCGCCAGCAGCCAATCTACCCAGGAGGACGACATACGGGGCTACACCTTC.

In the case of this clone: Within the sample, other DNA sequences also encode this same CDR3. The chain is built from TRBV6-5 and TRBJ2-5, with no clear D. Germline V gives CDR1 MNHEY, CDR2 SVGAGI. V lost 0 bases and J lost 3, with 11 bases in between. This CDR3 contains 15 residues. The CDR3 DNA reads as TGTGCCAGCAGTTACTCGCTGGCCATTAAAGAGACCCAGTACTTC. Translation gives CASSYSLAIKETQYF.

The chain is built from TRBV11-1 and TRBJ2-5, with 10 bases aligning to TRBD1. Germline V gene lookup returns CDR1 SGHAT and CDR2 FQDESV (reference sequence). The CDR3 has 19 residues. V was pared by 1 base and J by 2 bases, with 13 bases of the junction left unmatched. Here the CDR3 DNA reads TGTGCCAGCAGCTTAGTAGGGTGGGGACAGGGGCGAGAACAAGAGACCCAGTACTTC. Translated, it gives CASSLVGWGQGREQETQYF.